This T cell receptor beta chain originates from a study of control samples from healthy donors and cancer patients. Germline V gene data show CDR1 as DFQATT and CDR2 as SNEGSKA (reference sequence). V dropped 3 bases and J dropped 6 bases, with 12 bases sitting between them. This CDR3 contains 12 residues. Profiled with immunoSEQ multiplex PCR; TCRdb holds only in-frame clones, not every one. In the table there are some 150,000 clones, approximately 94% of which are singletons. Material for sequencing was blood. V gene TRBV20-1 combines with J gene TRBJ2-7, with D uncertain. The source is a middle-aged man in good health. CDR3 DNA sequence: TGCAGTGCTAGTTTGGGGAATGGCGAGCAGTACTTC. It specifies CSASLGNGEQYF.